The rows below give T cell receptor beta chains drawn from one sample of a study of PD-L1 blockade in urothelial cancer. Assay used: immunoSEQ multiplex PCR; TCRdb lists only in-frame clones, some missing. This repertoire shows almost 30,000 clones, approximately 87% found once; its top ten account for roughly 3%. The input for sequencing was PBMCs, taken around atezolizumab (anti-PD-L1) treatment. These TCRs come from a man aged 45-60 years with urothelial cancer. Both conserved end residues are part of each CDR3. D genes are given only for firm matches. A clone size is listed for some rows: how often the clone was seen (once, few, many), or a class if it is expanded.

TRBJ1-2 | TRBV6-5 | TRBD1 | - | CASSSDGQGRGGYTF
TRBJ2-7 | TRBV5-5 | - | once | CASSPIQSSTSSYEQYF
TRBJ1-5 | TRBV19 | - | - | CASSGGQPQHF
TRBJ2-3 | TRBV5-6 | - | - | CASTLKWGGVDTQYF
TRBJ2-7 | TRBV4-1 | - | - | CASSLGLISYEQYF
TRBJ2-1 | TRBV5-1 | - | - | CARVWRSSYNEQFF
TRBJ2-1 | TRBV5-1 | - | - | CASSLGLTSEGNEQFF
TRBJ2-7 | TRBV13 | - | few | CASKVKLDAHYEQYF
TRBJ1-1 | TRBV4-1 | TRBD1 | - | CASSLDRVGEAFF
TRBJ2-1 | TRBV19 | - | - | CASISGYNEQFF
TRBJ2-5 | TRBV5-1 | TRBD1 | - | CASSPGTGGETQYF
TRBJ2-7 | TRBV11-2 | TRBD2 | - | CASGGLAGYEQYF
TRBJ1-2 | TRBV19 | TRBD1 | - | CASSTGVGGYTF
TRBJ2-3 | TRBV6-5 | TRBD2 | - | CASTLSGGADTQYF
TRBJ2-7 | TRBV2 | TRBD1 | - | CASVPGTGPPGEQYF
TRBJ2-5 | TRBV10-2 | TRBD2 | once | CASSVTSGGVETQYF
TRBJ2-7 | TRBV6-4 | - | - | CASSDSHF
TRBJ2-1 | TRBV25-1 | TRBD2 | - | CASQPPRSGGYNEQFF
TRBJ2-7 | TRBV28 | TRBD1 | - | CASTAGTAGLEQYF
TRBJ2-1 | TRBV4-3 | TRBD2 | - | CASSQERGTSGYNEQFF
TRBJ1-5 | TRBV10-3 | TRBD1 | - | CAISSGQVNQPQHF
TRBJ1-1 | TRBV2 | TRBD1 | - | CASSDLGQGSTEAFF
TRBJ2-3 | TRBV2 | TRBD2 | - | CASSDRLAGTTQYF
TRBJ2-5 | TRBV7-2 | TRBD1 | - | CASSPWGQGKKYF
TRBJ2-2 | TRBV27 | TRBD2 | - | CASSLVPSGAGELFF
TRBJ2-1 | TRBV28 | TRBD2 | few | CASSLPRAGVLTPRYNEQFF
TRBJ1-4 | TRBV27 | TRBD1 | - | CASRNRGGIEKLFF
TRBJ2-7 | TRBV29-1 | TRBD1 | - | CSAGQNSYEQYF
TRBJ2-3 | TRBV10-2 | TRBD1 | - | CASGTGTTTDTQYF
TRBJ2-5 | TRBV11-2 | TRBD1 | - | CASSLEFRQGVGQETQYF
TRBJ2-3 | TRBV5-4 | - | - | CASSLDTRVPTDTQYF
TRBJ2-4 | TRBV4-3 | TRBD2 | - | CASSPIGTSGRDIQYF
TRBJ2-5 | TRBV6-1 | - | once | CASSEDPGSEETQYF
TRBJ2-1 | TRBV7-6 | - | once | CASSFRSGRRGHEQFF
TRBJ2-7 | TRBV6-5 | - | - | CASSYSRRGYEQYF